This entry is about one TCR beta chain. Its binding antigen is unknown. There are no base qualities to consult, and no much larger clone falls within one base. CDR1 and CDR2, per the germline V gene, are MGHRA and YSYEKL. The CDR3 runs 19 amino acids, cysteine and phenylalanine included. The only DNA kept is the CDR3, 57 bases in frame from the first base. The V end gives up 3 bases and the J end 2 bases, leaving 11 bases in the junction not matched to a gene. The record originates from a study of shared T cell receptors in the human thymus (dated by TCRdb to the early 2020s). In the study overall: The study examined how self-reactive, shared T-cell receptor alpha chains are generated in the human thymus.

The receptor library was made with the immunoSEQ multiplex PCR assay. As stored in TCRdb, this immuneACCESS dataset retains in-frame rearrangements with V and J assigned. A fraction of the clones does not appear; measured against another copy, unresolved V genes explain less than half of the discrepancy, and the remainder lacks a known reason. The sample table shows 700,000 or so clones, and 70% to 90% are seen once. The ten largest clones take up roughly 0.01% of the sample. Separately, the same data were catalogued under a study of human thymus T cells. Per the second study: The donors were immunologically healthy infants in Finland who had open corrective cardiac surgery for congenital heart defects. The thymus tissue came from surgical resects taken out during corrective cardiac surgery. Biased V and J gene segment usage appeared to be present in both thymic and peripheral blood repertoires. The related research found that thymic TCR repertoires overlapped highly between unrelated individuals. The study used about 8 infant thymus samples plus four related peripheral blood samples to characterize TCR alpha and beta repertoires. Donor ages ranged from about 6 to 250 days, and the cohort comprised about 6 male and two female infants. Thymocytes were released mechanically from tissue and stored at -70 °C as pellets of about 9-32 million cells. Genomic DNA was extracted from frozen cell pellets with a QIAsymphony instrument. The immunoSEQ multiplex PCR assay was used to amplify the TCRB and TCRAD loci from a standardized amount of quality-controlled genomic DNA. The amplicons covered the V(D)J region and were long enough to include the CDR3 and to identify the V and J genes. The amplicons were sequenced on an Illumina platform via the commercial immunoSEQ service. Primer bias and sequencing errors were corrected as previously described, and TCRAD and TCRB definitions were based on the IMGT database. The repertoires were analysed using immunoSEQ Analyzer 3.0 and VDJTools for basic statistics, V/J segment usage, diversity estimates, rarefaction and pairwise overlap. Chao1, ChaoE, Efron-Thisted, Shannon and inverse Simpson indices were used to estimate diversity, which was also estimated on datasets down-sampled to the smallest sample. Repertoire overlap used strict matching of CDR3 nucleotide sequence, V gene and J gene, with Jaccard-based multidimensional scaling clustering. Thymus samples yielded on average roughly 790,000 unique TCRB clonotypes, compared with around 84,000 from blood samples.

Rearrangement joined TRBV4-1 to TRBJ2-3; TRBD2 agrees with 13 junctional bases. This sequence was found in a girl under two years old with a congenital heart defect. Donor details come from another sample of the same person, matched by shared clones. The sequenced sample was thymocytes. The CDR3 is CASSQPIDTSGGVTDTQYF. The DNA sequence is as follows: TGCGCCAGCAGCCAGCCCATTGACACTAGCGGGGGGGTCACAGATACGCAGTATTTT.